This paragraph covers one T cell receptor (beta chain) sequence. These data are taken from a study of T cell responses to AZD1222 COVID-19 vaccine. Some clones are missing from TCRdb's copy, which holds only in-frame ones; the method was immunoSEQ multiplex PCR. The sample holds around 190,000 clones, 88% seen once. J lost 9 bases, V lost 1 base, and 9 bases had no gene match. The CDR3 extends over 16 amino acids. Germline CDR1 reads SGHVS; CDR2 reads FQNEAQ. The sample here was peripheral blood, taken 28 days after the second AZD1222 dose. This receptor was identified in an adult who received the AZD1222 COVID-19 vaccine. The rearrangement joins TRBV7-8 to TRBJ2-1, with 10 nucleotides matching TRBD1. CDR3 nucleotide sequence: TGTGCCAGCAGCTTAGTTGGGGGACAGGGGCAGGGTGAGCAGTTCTTC. Its protein is CASSLVGGQGQGEQFF. The full variable domain, completed using reference TRBV7-8 and TRBJ2-1, is GAGVSQSPRYKVAKRGQDVALRCDPISGHVSLFWYQQALGQGPEFLTYFQNEAQLDKSGLPSDRFFAERPEGSVSTLKIQRTQQEDSAVYLCASSLVGGQGQGEQFFGPGTRLTVL.